This TCR beta chain derives from a study of somatic mutations in cytotoxic T cells in rheumatoid arthritis. Background on the study: Immediately following diagnosis and ahead of any treatment, patient blood (around 30 ml EDTA) was drawn. There were some V beta antibody-stained T-cell populations flow-sorted at nearly 100% purity, and these included V beta1+ cells sequenced for TCRB. Notes on the study in general: For patients with rheumatoid arthritis, CD8+ clonality went up with age, while healthy controls showed no such change. Among fewer than 75 patients, about eight showed a largest CD8+ clone that surpassed 20% of CD8+ cells.

Generated by immunoSEQ multiplex PCR, the TCRdb table keeps only in-frame clones and is missing some. Of more than 15,000 clones in the sample, around 80% were seen once. The CDR3 has 13 amino acids. Trimming removed 7 bases at V and 2 bases at J, with 9 bases between. The germline gives CDR1 LNHDA, CDR2 SQIVND (reference sequence). A remark on this clone: What it binds is unknown.

Sequencing was carried out using CD8+ T cells sorted from blood. The source of this sequence is an adult with rheumatoid arthritis. This chain uses TRBV19 with TRBJ2-1; D may be TRBD2 (5 bases). CDR3 sequence (DNA): TGTGCCAGTAAGTCGGGAACCTACAATGAGCAGTTCTTC. This gives the protein CASKSGTYNEQFF.